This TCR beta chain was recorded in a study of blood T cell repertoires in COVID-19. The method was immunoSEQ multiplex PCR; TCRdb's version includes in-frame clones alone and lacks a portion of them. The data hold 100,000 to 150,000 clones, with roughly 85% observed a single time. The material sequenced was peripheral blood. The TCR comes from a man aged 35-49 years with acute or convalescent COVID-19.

The CDR3 bases are TGTGCCAGTAGTATTGGGACTAGCGGCTACGAGCAGTACTTC. Its protein is CASSIGTSGYEQYF. J is TRBJ2-7 and V is TRBV19, with 11 bases that match TRBD2. J lost 3 bases, V lost 3 bases, and 1 base had no gene match. Germline values: CDR1 LNHDA, CDR2 SQIVND (reference sequence). The CDR3 loop spans 14 amino acids.